The sequence of this T cell receptor beta chain was determined in a study of cytomegalovirus exposure and HLA in healthy donors. Study-wide points: A subsequent analysis found that TCR clusters from the first cohort also tended to co-occur in the roughly 120 validation repertoires, with around 94% of cluster scores above 0. Most TCR sequences showed up rarely, but some public TCRs showed up in many donors.

The CDR3 is made up of 18 amino acids. Per the germline V gene, CDR1 is SGHAT and CDR2 is FQNNGV. The V segment lost 3 bases and the J segment 0 bases; nucleotides outside the gene matches: 9. A word on this clone: Its antigen remains unidentified.

The repertoire was sequenced with immunoSEQ multiplex PCR; TCRdb's copy has only in-frame clones and lacks some. The table shows about 150,000 clones, with roughly 84% occurring only once. V gene TRBV11-2 combines with J gene TRBJ2-3; 10 nucleotides match TRBD2. The specimen was PBMCs. This TCR came from a human donor in good health. DNA for the CDR3: TGTGCCAGCAGCTTTTGGCCTAGCGGGAGTGTTAGCACAGATACGCAGTATTTT. This encodes CASSFWPSGSVSTDTQYF.